The next 4 T cell receptor beta chains were all read from a single sample in a study of molecular identifiers for immune sequencing clone quantification. Using its own MiXCR run on the PCR reads, TCRdb lists one record per CDR3 protein. The data contain 90,000 or so distinct CDR3 sequences, around a quarter of them singletons. Specimen: naive CD8+ T cells from blood, with Jurkat cell RNA spiked in. Specified subset: FACS-sorted CD8+CD4-CCR7+CD45RA+ naive T cells. These TCRs come from a human donor in good health. Some libraries in this study had Jurkat cell RNA spiked in.

In this sample, this clonotype turned up many times. The chain couples TRBV6-2 or TRBV6-3 to TRBJ1-1; weak D call: TRBD1 (5 bases). The CDR3 spans 16 residues. Trimming pared 5 bases from V and 2 bases from J, leaving 18 bases between. Germline V lookup: CDR1 MNHEY, CDR2 SVGEGT. This chain's CDR3 is CASSHDQGRKNTEAFF. The CDR3 coding sequence is TGTGCCAGCAGTCACGATCAGGGCCGCAAAAACACTGAAGCTTTCTTT.

This chain uses TRBV29-1 with TRBJ2-1; 9 positions match TRBD1. The germline V gene has CDR1 SQVTM and CDR2 ANQGSEA. The CDR3 loop spans 15 amino acids. The CDR3 bases are TGCGGCGCGTATCCCGGGACAGGGTCAAGGGATGAGCAGTTCTTC. Translation: CGAYPGTGSRDEQFF.

This clonotype was observed a few times. The CDR3, as DNA: TGTGCCAGCAGTTACGCGTCAGGCACTCCATCCTACGAGCAGTACTTC. Its protein product is CASSYASGTPSYEQYF. The rearrangement joins TRBV27 to TRBJ2-7; D remains ambiguous. This CDR3 has 16 residues. V gave up 4 bases and J gave up 1 base, with 17 bases separating them. The germline gives CDR1 MNHEY, CDR2 SMNVEV (reference sequence).

At least ten counts were recorded for this clonotype. The CDR3 coding sequence is TGTGCCAGCAGCTCGGGGCTGGAGTCACTGGAGACCCAGTACTTC. It yields the protein CASSSGLESLETQYF. The V call is TRBV7-9, the J call TRBJ2-5; D could derive from TRBD1 or TRBD2 (5 bases each). The CDR3 has 15 residues. Trimming took 4 bases from V and 5 from J, leaving 17 bases between them. Germline V gene data show CDR1 as SEHNR and CDR2 as FQNEAQ (reference sequence). The variable domain in full, completed from reference TRBV7-9 and TRBJ2-5, reads DTGVSQNPRHKITKRGQNVTFRCDPISEHNRLYWYRQTLGQGPEFLTYFQNEAQLEKSRLLSDRFSAERPKGSFSTLEIQRTEQGDSAMYLCASSSGLESLETQYFGPGTRLLVL.